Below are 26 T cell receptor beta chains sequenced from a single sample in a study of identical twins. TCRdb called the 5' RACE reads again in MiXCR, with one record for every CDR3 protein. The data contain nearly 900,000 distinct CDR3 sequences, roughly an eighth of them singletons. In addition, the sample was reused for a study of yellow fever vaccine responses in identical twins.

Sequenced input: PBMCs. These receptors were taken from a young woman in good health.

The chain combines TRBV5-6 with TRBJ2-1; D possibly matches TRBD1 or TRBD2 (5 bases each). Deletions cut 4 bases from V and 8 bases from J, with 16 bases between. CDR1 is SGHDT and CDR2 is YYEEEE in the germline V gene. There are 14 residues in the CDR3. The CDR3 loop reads CASSAGALIDEQFF. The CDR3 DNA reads TGTGCCAGCAGCGCCGGGGCCCTAATCGATGAGCAGTTCTTC.

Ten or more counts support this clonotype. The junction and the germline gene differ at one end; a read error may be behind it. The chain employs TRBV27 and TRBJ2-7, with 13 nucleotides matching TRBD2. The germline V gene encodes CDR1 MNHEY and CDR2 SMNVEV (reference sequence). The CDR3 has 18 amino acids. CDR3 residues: CASSLLGLPGLAGSEQYF. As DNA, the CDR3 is TGTGCCAGCAGCTTATTGGGACTTCCGGGACTAGCGGGATCCGAGCAGTACTTC.

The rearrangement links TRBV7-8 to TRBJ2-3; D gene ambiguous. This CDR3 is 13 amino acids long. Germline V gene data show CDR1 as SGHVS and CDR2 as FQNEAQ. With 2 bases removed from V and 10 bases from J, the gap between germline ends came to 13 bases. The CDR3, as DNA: TGTGCCAGCAGCTTAACAGCAGCGATGGCGCAGTATTTT. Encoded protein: CASSLTAAMAQYF. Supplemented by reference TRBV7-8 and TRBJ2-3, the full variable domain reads GAGVSQSPRYKVAKRGQDVALRCDPISGHVSLFWYQQALGQGPEFLTYFQNEAQLDKSGLPSDRFFAERPEGSVSTLKIQRTQQEDSAVYLCASSLTAAMAQYFGPGTRLTVL.

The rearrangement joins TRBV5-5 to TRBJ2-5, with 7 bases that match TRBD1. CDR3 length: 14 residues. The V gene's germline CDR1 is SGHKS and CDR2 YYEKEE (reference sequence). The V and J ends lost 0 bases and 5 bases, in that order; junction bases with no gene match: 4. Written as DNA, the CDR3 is TGTGCCAGCAGCTTGGACACAGGGGAGGAGACCCAGTACTTC. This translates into CASSLDTGEETQYF.

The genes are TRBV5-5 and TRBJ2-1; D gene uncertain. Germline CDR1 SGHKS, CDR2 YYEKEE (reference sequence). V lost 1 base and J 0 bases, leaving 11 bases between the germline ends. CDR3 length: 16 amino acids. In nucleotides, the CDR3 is TGTGCCAGCAGCTTGATCCACCTTAGCTCCTACAATGAGCAGTTCTTC. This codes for CASSLIHLSSYNEQFF.

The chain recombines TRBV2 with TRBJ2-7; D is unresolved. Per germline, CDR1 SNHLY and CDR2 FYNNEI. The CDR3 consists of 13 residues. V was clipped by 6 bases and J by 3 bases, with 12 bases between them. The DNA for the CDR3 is TGTGCCAGCAGCAAGGGTGGACGCTACGAGCAGTACGTC. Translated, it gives CASSKGGRYEQYV.

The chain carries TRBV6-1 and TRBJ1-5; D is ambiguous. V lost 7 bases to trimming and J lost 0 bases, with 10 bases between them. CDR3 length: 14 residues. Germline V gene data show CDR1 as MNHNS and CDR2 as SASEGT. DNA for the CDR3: TGTGCCAGCATTGGGTCATATAGCAATCAGCCCCAGCATTTT. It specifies CASIGSYSNQPQHF.

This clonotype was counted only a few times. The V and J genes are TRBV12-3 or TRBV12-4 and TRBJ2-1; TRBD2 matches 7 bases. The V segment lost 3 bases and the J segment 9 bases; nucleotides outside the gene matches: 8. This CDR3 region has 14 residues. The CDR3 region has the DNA TGTGCCAGCAGTTTTGGAGCGGGAAAAGGTGAGCAGTTCTTC. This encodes CASSFGAGKGEQFF.

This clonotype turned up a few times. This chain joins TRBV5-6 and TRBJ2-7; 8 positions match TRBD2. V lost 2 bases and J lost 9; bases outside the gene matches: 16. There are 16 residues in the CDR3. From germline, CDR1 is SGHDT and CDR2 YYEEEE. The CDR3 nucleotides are TGTGCCAGCAGCTTTACGGGAAGCGGGGGAGTACGACGGCAGTACGTC. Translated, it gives CASSFTGSGGVRRQYV.

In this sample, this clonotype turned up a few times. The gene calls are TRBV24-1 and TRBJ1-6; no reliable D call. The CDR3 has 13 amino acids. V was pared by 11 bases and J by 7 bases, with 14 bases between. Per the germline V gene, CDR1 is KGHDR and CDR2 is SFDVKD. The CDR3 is CAIERPVNSPLHF. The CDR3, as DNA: TGTGCCATCGAGCGGCCGGTGAATTCACCCCTCCACTTT.

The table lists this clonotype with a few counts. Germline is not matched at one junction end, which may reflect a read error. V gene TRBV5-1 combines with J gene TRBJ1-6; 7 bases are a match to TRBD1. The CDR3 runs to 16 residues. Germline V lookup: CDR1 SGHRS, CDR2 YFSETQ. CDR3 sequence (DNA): TGCGCCAGCAGTTTGGTAGGGGGCAGGTCGAATTCACCCCTCCACTTT. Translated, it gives CASSLVGGRSNSPLHF.

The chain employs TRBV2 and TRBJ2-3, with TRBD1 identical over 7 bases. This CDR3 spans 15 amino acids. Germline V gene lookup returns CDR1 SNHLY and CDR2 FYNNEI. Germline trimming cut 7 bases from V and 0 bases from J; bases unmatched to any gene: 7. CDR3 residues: CASIGQASSTDTQYF. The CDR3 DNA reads TGTGCCAGCATCGGACAGGCGTCTAGCACAGATACGCAGTATTTT.

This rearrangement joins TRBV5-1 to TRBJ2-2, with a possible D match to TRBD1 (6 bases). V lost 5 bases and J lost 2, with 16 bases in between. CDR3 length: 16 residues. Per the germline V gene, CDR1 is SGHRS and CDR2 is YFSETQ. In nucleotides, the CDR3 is TGCGCCAGCAGGACAGGTCTAGTCCCCAACACCGGGGAGCTGTTTTTT. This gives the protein CASRTGLVPNTGELFF.

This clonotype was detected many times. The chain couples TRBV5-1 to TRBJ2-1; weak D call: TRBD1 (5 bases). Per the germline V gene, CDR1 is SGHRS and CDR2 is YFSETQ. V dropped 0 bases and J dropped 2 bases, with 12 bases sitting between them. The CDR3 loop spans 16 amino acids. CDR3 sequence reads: CASSLVGLPPYNEQFF. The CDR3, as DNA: TGCGCCAGCAGCTTGGTGGGGCTCCCTCCCTACAATGAGCAGTTCTTC.

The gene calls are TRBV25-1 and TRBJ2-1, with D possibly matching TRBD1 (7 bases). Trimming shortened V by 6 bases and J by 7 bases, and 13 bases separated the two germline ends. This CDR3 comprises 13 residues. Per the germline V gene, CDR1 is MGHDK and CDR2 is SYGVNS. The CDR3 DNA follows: TGTGCCAGCAGACCAGGGGGGAAGAATGAGCAGTTCTTC. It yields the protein CASRPGGKNEQFF. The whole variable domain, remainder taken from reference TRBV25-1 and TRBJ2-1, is EADIYQTPRYLVIGTGKKITLECSQTMGHDKMYWYQQDPGMELHLIHYSYGVNSTEKGDLSSESTVSRIRTEHFPLTLESARPSHTSQYLCASRPGGKNEQFFGPGTRLTVL.

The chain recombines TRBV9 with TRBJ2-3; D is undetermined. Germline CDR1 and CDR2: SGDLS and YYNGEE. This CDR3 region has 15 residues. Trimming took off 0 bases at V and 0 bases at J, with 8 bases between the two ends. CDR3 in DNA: TGTGCCAGCAGCGTAGGAGAGATAAGCACAGATACGCAGTATTTT. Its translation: CASSVGEISTDTQYF.

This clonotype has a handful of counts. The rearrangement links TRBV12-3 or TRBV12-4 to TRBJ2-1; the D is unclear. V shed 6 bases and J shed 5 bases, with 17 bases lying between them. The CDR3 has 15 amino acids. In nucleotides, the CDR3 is TGTGCCAGCAGATCCTATGGCAGTACGGACAATGAGCAGTTCTTC. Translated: CASRSYGSTDNEQFF.

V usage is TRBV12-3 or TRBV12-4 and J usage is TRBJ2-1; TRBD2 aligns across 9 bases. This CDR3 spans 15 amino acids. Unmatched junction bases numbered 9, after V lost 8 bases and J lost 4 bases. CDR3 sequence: CASETRLAGYNEQFF. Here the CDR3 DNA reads TGTGCCAGCGAAACCCGGCTAGCGGGATACAATGAGCAGTTCTTC.

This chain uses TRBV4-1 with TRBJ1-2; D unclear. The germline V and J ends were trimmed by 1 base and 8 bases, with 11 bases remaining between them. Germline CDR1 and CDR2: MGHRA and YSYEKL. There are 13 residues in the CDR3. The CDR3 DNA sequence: TGCGCCAGCAGCCAAGTCGGATCCTGGGGCTACACCTTC. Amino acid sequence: CASSQVGSWGYTF.

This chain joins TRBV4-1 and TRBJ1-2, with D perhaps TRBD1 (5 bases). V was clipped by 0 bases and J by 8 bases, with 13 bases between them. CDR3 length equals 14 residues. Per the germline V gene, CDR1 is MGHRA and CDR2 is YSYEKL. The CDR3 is CASSQDKAGRGYTF. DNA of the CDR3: TGCGCCAGCAGCCAAGATAAGGCAGGGCGCGGCTACACCTTC.

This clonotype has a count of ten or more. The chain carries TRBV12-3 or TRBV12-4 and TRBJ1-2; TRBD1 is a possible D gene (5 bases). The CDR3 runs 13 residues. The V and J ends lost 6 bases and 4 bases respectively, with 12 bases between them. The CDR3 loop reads CASRWGLPYGYTF. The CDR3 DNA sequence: TGTGCCAGCAGGTGGGGACTCCCCTATGGCTACACCTTC.

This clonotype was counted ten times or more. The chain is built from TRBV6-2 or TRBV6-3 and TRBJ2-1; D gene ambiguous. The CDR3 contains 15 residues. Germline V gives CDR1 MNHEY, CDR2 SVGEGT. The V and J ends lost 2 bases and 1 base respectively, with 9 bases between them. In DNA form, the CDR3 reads TGTGCCAGCAGTTACCTAAGAGGATCCTACAATGAGCAGTTCTTC. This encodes CASSYLRGSYNEQFF.

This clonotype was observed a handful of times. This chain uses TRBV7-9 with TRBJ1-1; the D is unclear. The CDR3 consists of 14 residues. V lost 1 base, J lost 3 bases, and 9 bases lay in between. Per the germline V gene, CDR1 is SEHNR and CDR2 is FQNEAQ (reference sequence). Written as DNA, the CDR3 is TGTGCCAGCAGCTTAGAGGCAAGTCACACTGAAGCTTTCTTT. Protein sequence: CASSLEASHTEAFF.

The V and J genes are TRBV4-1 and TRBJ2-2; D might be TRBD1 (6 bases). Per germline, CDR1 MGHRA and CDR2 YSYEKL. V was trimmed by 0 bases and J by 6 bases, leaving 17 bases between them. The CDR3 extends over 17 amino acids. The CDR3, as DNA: TGCGCCAGCAGCCAAGACGGGGTCAGGGGTGCGGCCGGGGAGCTGTTTTTT. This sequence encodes CASSQDGVRGAAGELFF.

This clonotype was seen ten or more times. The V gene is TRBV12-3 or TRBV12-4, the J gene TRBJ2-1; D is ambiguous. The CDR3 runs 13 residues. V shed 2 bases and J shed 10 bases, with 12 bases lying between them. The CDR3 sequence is CASSLSRLNEQFF. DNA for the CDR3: TGTGCCAGCAGTTTATCTAGACTTAACGAGCAGTTCTTC.

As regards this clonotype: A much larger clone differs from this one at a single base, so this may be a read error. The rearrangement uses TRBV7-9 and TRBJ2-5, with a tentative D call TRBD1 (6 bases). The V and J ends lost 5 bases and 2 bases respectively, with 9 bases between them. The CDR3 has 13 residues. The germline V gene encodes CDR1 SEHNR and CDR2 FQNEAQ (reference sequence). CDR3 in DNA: TGTGCCAGCAGCCACAGGGTTCAAGAGACCCAGTACTTC. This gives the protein CASSHRVQETQYF.